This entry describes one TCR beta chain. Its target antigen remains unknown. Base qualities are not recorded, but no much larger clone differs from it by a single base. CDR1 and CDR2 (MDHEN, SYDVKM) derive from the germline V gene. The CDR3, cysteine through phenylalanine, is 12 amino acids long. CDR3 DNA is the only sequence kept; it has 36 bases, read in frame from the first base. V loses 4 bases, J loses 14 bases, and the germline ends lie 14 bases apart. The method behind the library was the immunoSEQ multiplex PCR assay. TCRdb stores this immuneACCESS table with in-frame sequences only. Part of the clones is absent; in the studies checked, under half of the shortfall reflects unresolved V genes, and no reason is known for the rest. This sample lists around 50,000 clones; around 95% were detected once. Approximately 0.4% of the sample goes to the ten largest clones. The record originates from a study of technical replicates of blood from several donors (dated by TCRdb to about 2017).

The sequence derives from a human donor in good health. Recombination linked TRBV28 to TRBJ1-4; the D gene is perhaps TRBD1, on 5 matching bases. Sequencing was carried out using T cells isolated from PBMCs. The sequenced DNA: TGTGCCAGCAGTTGGGGCAGGGCCCATCTGTTTTTT. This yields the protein CASSWGRAHLFF.